This T cell receptor (beta chain) was observed in a study of T-cell reconstitution after alpha-beta-depleted transplantation in children. This clonotype was counted ten times or more. For TCRbeta, the library was prepared with unique molecular identifiers. TCRdb reanalysed the PCR reads using MiXCR and keeps one entry per CDR3 protein. The sample lists some 72,000 distinct CDR3 sequences; about 7.3% were seen once. The CDR3 contains 15 residues. Trimming removed 5 bases from V and 1 base from J; junction bases left unmatched: 7. The origin of this receptor is a human donor who donated a stem cell graft to a child with acute lymphoblastic leukemia. Sequencing was performed on PBMCs from the stem cell graft donor, taken from the stem cell graft. The genes are TRBV12-3 or TRBV12-4 and TRBJ2-7; TRBD1 aligns across 8 bases. CDR3 bases: TGTGCCAGCAGTCTCGGACAGGGTAGTTCCTACGAGCAGTACTTC. Its translation: CASSLGQGSSYEQYF.